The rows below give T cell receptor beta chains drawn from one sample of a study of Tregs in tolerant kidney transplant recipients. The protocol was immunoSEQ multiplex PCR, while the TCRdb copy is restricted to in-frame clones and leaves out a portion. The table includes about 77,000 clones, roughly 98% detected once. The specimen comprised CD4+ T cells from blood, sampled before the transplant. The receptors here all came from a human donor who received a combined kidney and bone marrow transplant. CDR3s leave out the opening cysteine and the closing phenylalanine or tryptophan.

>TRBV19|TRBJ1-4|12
ASSIRTGFEKLF
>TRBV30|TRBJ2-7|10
AWNNRVHEQY
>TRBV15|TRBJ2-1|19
ATSSPGLAGEPSRSYNEQF
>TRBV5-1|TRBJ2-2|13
ASSLEGSGTGELF
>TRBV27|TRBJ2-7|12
ASSPRERGQGQY
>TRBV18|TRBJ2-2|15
ASSRSGSGANTGELF
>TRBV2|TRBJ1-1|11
ASKGDINTEAF
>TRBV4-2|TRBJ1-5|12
ASSPGGTNQPQH
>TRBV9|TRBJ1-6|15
ASSLGGSLGYNSPLH
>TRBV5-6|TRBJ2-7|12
ASSWTGALYEQY
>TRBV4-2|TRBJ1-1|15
ASSPYGQGRLNTEAF
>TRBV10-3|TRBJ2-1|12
AISRGVLYNEQF
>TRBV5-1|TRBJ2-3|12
ATTTSGYTDTQY
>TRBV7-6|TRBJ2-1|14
ASSITGATVYNEQF
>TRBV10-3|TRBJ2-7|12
AIKRDRGTYEQY
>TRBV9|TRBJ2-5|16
ASSVGLAGEAYQETQY
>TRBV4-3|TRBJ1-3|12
ASSQGHAGNTIY
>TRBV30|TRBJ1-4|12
AWRDRLANEKLF
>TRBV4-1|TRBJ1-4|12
ASSIGQVNEKLF
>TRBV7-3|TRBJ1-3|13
ASPFPSGLGNTIY
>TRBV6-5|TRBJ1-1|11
ASSRTGDTEAF
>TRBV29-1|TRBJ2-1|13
STLGEGSSYNEQF
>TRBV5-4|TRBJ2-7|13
ASSLRAGSGYEQY
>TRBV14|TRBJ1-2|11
ASSQGANYGYT
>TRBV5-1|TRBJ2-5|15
ASSFSPGTAGGETQY
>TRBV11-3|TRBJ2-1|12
ASCRGRSVNEQF
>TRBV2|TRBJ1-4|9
ASRYRVGRF
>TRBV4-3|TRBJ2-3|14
ASSQVLLMGTDTQY
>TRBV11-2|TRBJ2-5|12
ASSLGADGETQY
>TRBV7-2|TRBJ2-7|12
ASSLRTVHYEQY
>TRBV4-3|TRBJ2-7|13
ASSQVARGPYEQY
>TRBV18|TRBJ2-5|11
ASSNIVQETQY
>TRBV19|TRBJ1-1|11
ASSRGQNTEAF
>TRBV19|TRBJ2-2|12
ASSIGQNTGELF
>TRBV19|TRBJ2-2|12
ASTTGMNTGELF
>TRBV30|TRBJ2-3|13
AWTHGREDTDTQY
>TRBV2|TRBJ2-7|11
ASRKEGWSEQY
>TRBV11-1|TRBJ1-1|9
ASRHGTEAF
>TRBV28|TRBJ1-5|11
ASSLLRGQPQH
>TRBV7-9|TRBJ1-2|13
ASSLAAQPYQGYT
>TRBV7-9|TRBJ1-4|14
ASSLLAGTGYEKLF
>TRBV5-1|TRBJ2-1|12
ASSLGGAKNEQF
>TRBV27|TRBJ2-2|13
ASSFRPGRTGELF
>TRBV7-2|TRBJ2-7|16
ASSLAPLGAGVPYEQY
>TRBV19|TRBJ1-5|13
ASKGVGNSNQPQH
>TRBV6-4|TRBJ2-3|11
ASSESGTDTQY
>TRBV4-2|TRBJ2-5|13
ASSRSAGNQETQY
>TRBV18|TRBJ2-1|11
ASSGQTYNEQF
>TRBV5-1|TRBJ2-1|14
ASSLGQVMDYNEQF
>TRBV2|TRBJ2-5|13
ASSVTRGGGETQY
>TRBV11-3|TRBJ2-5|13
ASSSPREVGETQY
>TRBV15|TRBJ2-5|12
ATSPLGQQETQY
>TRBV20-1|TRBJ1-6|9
SALGGRTLH
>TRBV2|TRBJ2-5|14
ASSLRRTSGGETQY
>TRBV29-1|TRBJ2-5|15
SVEGWMGSGVQETQY
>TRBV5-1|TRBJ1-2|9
ASGTGDGYT
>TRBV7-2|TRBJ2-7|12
ASNTGLAPYEQY